The rows below give T cell receptor beta chains drawn from one sample of a study of blood T cell repertoires in COVID-19. The repertoire was sequenced with immunoSEQ multiplex PCR; TCRdb's copy has only in-frame clones and lacks some. The table has approximately 280,000 clones, approximately 86% seen once. Input material: peripheral blood. The origin of the receptors is a woman aged 30 to 39 who had recovered from COVID-19. Each CDR3 is given with its conserved first and last residue. The D gene is left open where the match is weak. Expanded clones are given a class, and other clones once, few, many or no size at all.

V gene	D gene	J gene	CDR3 length	clone size	CDR3 protein	CDR3 DNA
TRBV13	TRBD1	TRBJ1-4	15	.	CASSVRDRGPEKLFF	TGTGCCAGCAGCGTCCGGGACAGGGGTCCTGAAAAACTGTTTTTT
TRBV4-2	TRBD1	TRBJ2-7	16	.	CASSRSSGTANYEQYF	TGTGCCAGCAGCCGGTCTTCCGGGACAGCGAATTACGAGCAGTACTTC
TRBV7-9	.	TRBJ2-5	15	.	CASSLARGSQETQYF	TGTGCCAGCAGCTTAGCTAGGGGGAGTCAAGAGACCCAGTACTTC
TRBV2	TRBD1	TRBJ1-5	16	.	CASSDWDRGSNQPQHF	TGTGCCAGCAGTGACTGGGACAGGGGTAGCAATCAGCCCCAGCATTTT
TRBV27	.	TRBJ2-7	14	.	CASSLSGQRYEQYF	TGTGCCAGCAGCTTATCGGGACAAAGATACGAGCAGTACTTC
TRBV27	TRBD1	TRBJ2-7	15	.	CASSSTQGVSYEQYF	TGTGCCAGCAGTTCGACACAGGGGGTCTCCTACGAGCAGTACTTC
TRBV5-4	TRBD2	TRBJ2-3	16	.	CASSPQVLAGRDTQYF	TGTGCCAGCAGCCCTCAAGTCCTAGCGGGAAGGGATACGCAGTATTTT
TRBV5-1	TRBD1	TRBJ1-2	13	.	CASRRQGGGGYTF	TGCGCCAGCAGACGACAGGGAGGCGGAGGCTACACCTTC
TRBV19	.	TRBJ1-5	15	.	CASSIVQGSNQPQHF	TGTGCCAGTAGTATAGTCCAGGGAAGCAATCAGCCCCAGCATTTT
TRBV7-8	.	TRBJ1-6	18	.	CASSLRDYSSSYNSPLHF	TGTGCCAGCAGCTTGAGGGACTACTCGAGCTCCTATAATTCACCCCTCCACTTT
TRBV7-7	.	TRBJ2-1	13	.	CASSLDIYNEQFF	TGTGCTAGCAGCTTAGACATCTACAATGAGCAGTTCTTC
TRBV5-4	.	TRBJ2-6	17	.	CASSLPDRSSGANVLTF	TGTGCCAGCAGCTTGCCCGACAGAAGCTCTGGGGCCAACGTCCTGACTTTC
TRBV11-2	.	TRBJ2-3	13	.	CASSLDVRDTQYF	TGTGCCAGCAGCTTAGACGTCCGGGATACGCAGTATTTT
TRBV18	TRBD1	TRBJ1-4	15	.	CASSPADRPNEKLFF	TGTGCCAGCTCACCGGCGGACAGGCCCAATGAAAAACTGTTTTTT
TRBV4-1	TRBD1	TRBJ1-1	17	.	CASSQENPGTGGREAFF	TGCGCCAGCAGCCAAGAAAATCCCGGGACAGGGGGCAGGGAAGCTTTCTTT
TRBV5-1	.	TRBJ1-5	15	few	CASSLGTLSNQPQHF	TGCGCCAGCAGCCTCGGGACACTTAGCAATCAGCCCCAGCATTTT
TRBV18	.	TRBJ1-3	14	.	CASSPQQGGNTIYF	TGTGCCAGCTCACCACAACAGGGAGGGAACACCATATATTTT
TRBV9	.	TRBJ1-1	13	.	CASSAGMNTEAFF	TGTGCCAGCAGCGCAGGGATGAACACTGAAGCTTTCTTT
TRBV10-3	TRBD1	TRBJ1-6	15	.	CASTQGRNGNSPLHF	TGTGCCAGCACACAGGGGAGAAATGGAAATTCACCCCTCCACTTT
TRBV6-5	TRBD2	TRBJ2-5	15	.	CASSYYGGAQETQYF	TGTGCCAGCAGTTACTACGGGGGGGCCCAAGAGACCCAGTACTTC
TRBV10-3	.	TRBJ2-1	15	.	CAINSRGAEGDEQFF	TGTGCCATCAATAGTCGGGGGGCCGAGGGTGATGAGCAGTTCTTC
TRBV4-1	TRBD2	TRBJ2-5	14	.	CASSQGPGGETQYF	TGCGCCAGCAGCCAAGGACCGGGAGGCGAGACCCAGTACTTC
TRBV11-2	.	TRBJ2-3	15	.	CASSLGFLSSDTQYF	TGTGCCAGCAGCTTAGGATTCCTAAGCTCAGATACGCAGTATTTT
TRBV9	.	TRBJ2-2	14	.	CASSPGVLTGELFF	TGTGCCAGCAGCCCAGGGGTTTTGACCGGGGAGCTGTTTTTT
TRBV2	.	TRBJ2-6	13	.	CAREGAGANVLTF	TGTGCCAGAGAGGGGGCTGGGGCCAACGTCCTGACTTTC